A selection of T cell receptor beta chains follows, all from one sample in a study of T-cell memory formation after mild COVID-19. TCRdb reanalysed the 5' RACE reads using MiXCR and keeps one entry per CDR3 protein. The sample records 400,000 to 500,000 distinct CDR3 sequences, 24% being singletons. What was sequenced was PBMCs or a T cell subset sorted from them (not recorded which). Receptors were obtained from an adult woman who had mild COVID-19 (a few samples of this study predate the infection). Cell type and time point are not known. Both conserved end residues are part of each CDR3. Fields, in order: CDR3 protein, CDR3 DNA, clone size, D gene, V gene, J gene. A D gene is named only where the DNA matches it firmly. Some rows have no size entry. The others give once, few or many, or a class for an expanded clone.

cdr3_aa: CSVARGGMNTEAFF
cdr3_nt: TGCAGCGTGGCGCGGGGGGGGATGAACACTGAAGCTTTCTTT
clone_size: .
d_call: .
v_call: TRBV29-1
j_call: TRBJ1-1

cdr3_aa: CASRLPDRGDEQFF
cdr3_nt: TGCGCCAGCCGCCTCCCCGACAGGGGCGATGAGCAGTTCTTC
clone_size: few
d_call: TRBD1
v_call: TRBV5-1
j_call: TRBJ2-1

cdr3_aa: CASGLAGQSRAGELFF
cdr3_nt: TGTGCTAGTGGTTTGGCCGGACAGTCCCGGGCCGGGGAGCTGTTTTTT
clone_size: few
d_call: .
v_call: TRBV12-5
j_call: TRBJ2-2

cdr3_aa: CASSLIPGSYNEQFF
cdr3_nt: TGCGCCAGCAGCTTGATCCCTGGCTCCTACAATGAGCAGTTCTTC
clone_size: few
d_call: .
v_call: TRBV5-1
j_call: TRBJ2-1

cdr3_aa: CASSQVRPPRAYEQYF
cdr3_nt: TGTGCCAGCAGCCAAGTACGTCCTCCAAGGGCTTACGAGCAGTACTTC
clone_size: few
d_call: .
v_call: TRBV3-1
j_call: TRBJ2-7

cdr3_aa: CASSGGESTDTQYF
cdr3_nt: TGTGCCTCTAGCGGGGGGGAAAGCACAGATACGCAGTATTTT
clone_size: .
d_call: TRBD2
v_call: TRBV10-3
j_call: TRBJ2-3

cdr3_aa: CASSLDGQGGGIAKNIQYF
cdr3_nt: TGTGCCAGCAGCTTAGACGGGCAGGGTGGAGGGATAGCCAAAAACATTCAGTACTTC
clone_size: .
d_call: .
v_call: TRBV7-9
j_call: TRBJ2-4

cdr3_aa: CATSRDRRGGAGKNEQFF
cdr3_nt: TGTGCCACCAGCAGAGATAGACGCGGGGGGGCCGGGAAAAATGAGCAGTTCTTC
clone_size: many
d_call: TRBD2
v_call: TRBV15
j_call: TRBJ2-1

cdr3_aa: CASSTPAGGPYNEQFF
cdr3_nt: TGTGCCAGCAGCACCCCAGCGGGGGGACCTTACAATGAGCAGTTCTTC
clone_size: few
d_call: TRBD2
v_call: TRBV7-9
j_call: TRBJ2-1

cdr3_aa: CASSYSTGGSYEQYF
cdr3_nt: TGTGCCAGCAGTTACTCGACCGGTGGCTCCTACGAGCAGTACTTC
clone_size: few
d_call: .
v_call: TRBV6-2/TRBV6-3
j_call: TRBJ2-7

cdr3_aa: CASSVDGSYNEQFF
cdr3_nt: TGCGCCAGCAGCGTGGACGGTTCCTACAATGAGCAGTTCTTC
clone_size: .
d_call: .
v_call: TRBV5-1
j_call: TRBJ2-1

cdr3_aa: CAYRTRGAADTQYF
cdr3_nt: TGTGCCTACCGGACCCGCGGGGCCGCAGATACGCAGTATTTT
clone_size: few
d_call: .
v_call: TRBV7-9
j_call: TRBJ2-3

cdr3_aa: CASSVFGQNQPQHF
cdr3_nt: TGTGCCAGCAGTGTTTTTGGACAGAATCAGCCCCAGCATTTT
clone_size: .
d_call: .
v_call: TRBV2
j_call: TRBJ1-5

cdr3_aa: CSVGQGLWNEQFF
cdr3_nt: TGCAGCGTGGGACAGGGTCTATGGAATGAGCAGTTCTTC
clone_size: .
d_call: TRBD1
v_call: TRBV29-1
j_call: TRBJ2-1

cdr3_aa: CASSRNRDRHNSPLHF
cdr3_nt: TGTGCCAGCAGCCGTAACAGGGATCGACATAATTCACCCCTCCACTTT
clone_size: .
d_call: .
v_call: TRBV27
j_call: TRBJ1-6

cdr3_aa: CSATSLAGTDTQYF
cdr3_nt: TGCAGTGCTACATCACTAGCAGGCACAGATACGCAGTATTTT
clone_size: .
d_call: .
v_call: TRBV20-1
j_call: TRBJ2-3

cdr3_aa: CASSLYNQPQHF
cdr3_nt: TGTGCCAGCAGCTTATATAATCAGCCCCAGCATTTT
clone_size: few
d_call: .
v_call: TRBV7-9
j_call: TRBJ1-5

cdr3_aa: CASSTDLTTGHLPGANVLTF
cdr3_nt: TGTGCCAGTTCCACGGACCTAACGACAGGACACCTCCCTGGGGCCAACGTCCTGACTTTC
clone_size: .
d_call: .
v_call: TRBV11-3
j_call: TRBJ2-6

cdr3_aa: CATSEGSGANVLTF
cdr3_nt: TGTGCCACCAGTGAAGGTTCTGGGGCCAACGTCCTGACTTTC
clone_size: few
d_call: .
v_call: TRBV24-1
j_call: TRBJ2-6

cdr3_aa: CASSTPRRFTSYNEQFF
cdr3_nt: TGTGCCAGCAGCACCCCTCGTAGGTTTACGAGCTACAATGAGCAGTTCTTC
clone_size: .
d_call: .
v_call: TRBV7-8
j_call: TRBJ2-1

cdr3_aa: CATSRTSGRDETQYF
cdr3_nt: TGTGCCACCAGCAGGACCAGCGGGAGGGATGAGACCCAGTACTTC
clone_size: few
d_call: TRBD2
v_call: TRBV15
j_call: TRBJ2-5

cdr3_aa: CATAGQGSTGELFF
cdr3_nt: TGTGCCACCGCGGGACAAGGGTCCACCGGGGAGCTGTTTTTT
clone_size: few
d_call: .
v_call: TRBV24-1
j_call: TRBJ2-2

cdr3_aa: CSVGIPNTGELFF
cdr3_nt: TGCAGCGTAGGGATCCCTAACACCGGGGAGCTGTTTTTT
clone_size: once
d_call: .
v_call: TRBV29-1
j_call: TRBJ2-2

cdr3_aa: CASRPGTGVETQYF
cdr3_nt: TGTGCCAGCAGGCCCGGGACAGGCGTCGAGACCCAGTACTTC
clone_size: .
d_call: TRBD1
v_call: TRBV12-3/TRBV12-4
j_call: TRBJ2-5

cdr3_aa: CASSVATGLEFWYGYTF
cdr3_nt: TGTGCCAGCAGCGTAGCTACAGGCCTGGAGTTTTGGTATGGCTACACATTC
clone_size: .
d_call: .
v_call: TRBV9
j_call: TRBJ1-2

cdr3_aa: CASSQALGGGHQETQYF
cdr3_nt: TGTGCCAGCAGCCAAGCCCTCGGCGGGGGGCATCAAGAGACCCAGTACTTC
clone_size: .
d_call: TRBD2
v_call: TRBV3-1
j_call: TRBJ2-5

cdr3_aa: CASSLTAHRVVLNTEAFF
cdr3_nt: TGTGCCAGCAGCTTAACCGCCCACAGGGTGGTACTGAACACTGAAGCTTTCTTT
clone_size: few
d_call: .
v_call: TRBV7-2
j_call: TRBJ1-1

cdr3_aa: CASSPTGTGSGNTIYF
cdr3_nt: TGTGCCAGCAGTCCCACCGGGACAGGCTCTGGAAACACCATATATTTT
clone_size: few
d_call: TRBD1
v_call: TRBV12-3/TRBV12-4
j_call: TRBJ1-3

cdr3_aa: CASSFGTGVGNEQFF
cdr3_nt: TGTGCCAGCAGCTTTGGGACAGGGGTGGGCAATGAGCAGTTCTTC
clone_size: many
d_call: TRBD1
v_call: TRBV7-9
j_call: TRBJ2-1

cdr3_aa: CSAGTTKNYEQYF
cdr3_nt: TGCAGTGCGGGGACTACCAAGAACTACGAGCAGTACTTC
clone_size: .
d_call: TRBD2
v_call: TRBV20-1
j_call: TRBJ2-7

cdr3_aa: CSAKQGWEYGYTF
cdr3_nt: TGCAGTGCCAAACAGGGCTGGGAGTATGGCTACACCTTC
clone_size: few
d_call: .
v_call: TRBV20-1
j_call: TRBJ1-2

cdr3_aa: CASSLVVPNTEAFF
cdr3_nt: TGTGCCAGCAGCTTAGTAGTTCCGAACACTGAAGCTTTCTTT
clone_size: many
d_call: .
v_call: TRBV7-8
j_call: TRBJ1-1

cdr3_aa: CASSSRTGSNTGELFF
cdr3_nt: TGTGCCAGCAGCTCCCGGACAGGGTCGAACACCGGGGAGCTGTTTTTT
clone_size: few
d_call: TRBD1
v_call: TRBV7-2
j_call: TRBJ2-2

cdr3_aa: CASSDRDRETADTQYF
cdr3_nt: TGTGCCAGCAGCGACCGGGACAGGGAAACTGCAGATACGCAGTATTTT
clone_size: few
d_call: TRBD1
v_call: TRBV9
j_call: TRBJ2-3

cdr3_aa: CSVEDYQQSNYGYTF
cdr3_nt: TGCAGCGTTGAAGATTATCAACAGAGTAACTATGGCTACACCTTC
clone_size: .
d_call: .
v_call: TRBV29-1
j_call: TRBJ1-2

cdr3_aa: CASSQERAEQFF
cdr3_nt: TGCGCCAGCAGCCAAGAGAGGGCTGAGCAGTTCTTC
clone_size: few
d_call: .
v_call: TRBV4-1
j_call: TRBJ2-1

cdr3_aa: CASSLTGSFYEQYF
cdr3_nt: TGTGCCAGCAGTCTGACAGGGTCTTTTTACGAGCAGTACTTC
clone_size: .
d_call: TRBD1
v_call: TRBV12-3/TRBV12-4
j_call: TRBJ2-7

cdr3_aa: CASSSVGREVYTGELFF
cdr3_nt: TGTGCCAGCAGCTCCGTGGGGCGGGAGGTATACACCGGGGAGCTGTTTTTT
clone_size: .
d_call: TRBD2
v_call: TRBV5-6
j_call: TRBJ2-2

cdr3_aa: CASSPNTLYEQYF
cdr3_nt: TGTGCCAGCTCACCAAATACACTCTACGAGCAGTACTTC
clone_size: .
d_call: .
v_call: TRBV18
j_call: TRBJ2-7

cdr3_aa: CASSETRQNTEAFF
cdr3_nt: TGTGCCAGCAGTGAAACAAGGCAGAACACTGAAGCTTTCTTT
clone_size: .
d_call: .
v_call: TRBV2
j_call: TRBJ1-1

cdr3_aa: CASSSTGGGNTIYF
cdr3_nt: TGTGCCAGCAGTTCGACAGGGGGTGGAAACACCATATATTTT
clone_size: .
d_call: TRBD1
v_call: TRBV12-3/TRBV12-4
j_call: TRBJ1-3

cdr3_aa: CASSYSGGQGAEQETQYF
cdr3_nt: TGTGCCAGCAGTTATTCGGGGGGACAGGGGGCAGAGCAAGAGACCCAGTACTTC
clone_size: once
d_call: TRBD1
v_call: TRBV6-6
j_call: TRBJ2-5

cdr3_aa: CASSEGQDDDSRYTGELFF
cdr3_nt: TGTGCCAGCAGTGAAGGGCAAGACGACGACAGTAGATACACCGGGGAGCTGTTTTTT
clone_size: .
d_call: .
v_call: TRBV2
j_call: TRBJ2-2

cdr3_aa: CASSLWAGQGNTEAFF
cdr3_nt: TGTGCCAGCAGTTTATGGGCGGGACAGGGAAACACTGAAGCTTTCTTT
clone_size: .
d_call: TRBD1
v_call: TRBV27
j_call: TRBJ1-1

cdr3_aa: CASSVRLGSDEQYF
cdr3_nt: TGTGCCAGCAGTGTGAGGTTAGGAAGCGACGAGCAGTACTTC
clone_size: .
d_call: .
v_call: TRBV12-3/TRBV12-4
j_call: TRBJ2-7

cdr3_aa: CASGPGPLEQYF
cdr3_nt: TGTGCCAGCGGCCCGGGACCTCTCGAGCAGTACTTC
clone_size: .
d_call: .
v_call: TRBV6-5
j_call: TRBJ2-7

cdr3_aa: CASSLPAGGPRRQFF
cdr3_nt: TGTGCCAGCAGCTTGCCGGCGGGAGGGCCTCGTCGGCAGTTCTTC
clone_size: .
d_call: TRBD2
v_call: TRBV5-4
j_call: TRBJ2-1

cdr3_aa: CASSLLSGGAKNIQYF
cdr3_nt: TGCGCCAGCAGCCTGCTCTCGGGAGGAGCCAAAAACATTCAGTACTTC
clone_size: few
d_call: TRBD2
v_call: TRBV5-1
j_call: TRBJ2-4

cdr3_aa: CASSIQRENGELFF
cdr3_nt: TGTGCCAGTAGTATACAGAGGGAGAACGGGGAGCTGTTTTTT
clone_size: .
d_call: .
v_call: TRBV19
j_call: TRBJ2-2

cdr3_aa: CASSSQGQDNTEAFF
cdr3_nt: TGTGCCAGCAGCTCCCAGGGACAGGATAACACTGAAGCTTTCTTT
clone_size: few
d_call: TRBD1
v_call: TRBV7-3
j_call: TRBJ1-1

cdr3_aa: CASSYSTGAYEQYF
cdr3_nt: TGTGCCAGCAGTTACTCGACAGGGGCCTACGAGCAGTACTTC
clone_size: few
d_call: TRBD1
v_call: TRBV6-2/TRBV6-3
j_call: TRBJ2-7

cdr3_aa: CASSQQGSTGELFF
cdr3_nt: TGCGCCAGCAGTCAACAGGGTTCCACCGGGGAGCTGTTTTTT
clone_size: few
d_call: .
v_call: TRBV4-1
j_call: TRBJ2-2

cdr3_aa: CASSILWTGSTDTQYF
cdr3_nt: TGTGCCAGCAGCATATTGTGGACAGGAAGCACAGATACGCAGTATTTT
clone_size: .
d_call: TRBD1
v_call: TRBV11-3
j_call: TRBJ2-3

cdr3_aa: CASSLSEAGAGEQFF
cdr3_nt: TGTGCCAGCAGTTTATCCGAGGCGGGCGCCGGGGAGCAGTTCTTC
clone_size: .
d_call: .
v_call: TRBV28
j_call: TRBJ2-1

cdr3_aa: CASSPRTGAEQYF
cdr3_nt: TGTGCCAGCAGCCCTCGAACTGGAGCCGAGCAGTACTTC
clone_size: .
d_call: .
v_call: TRBV9
j_call: TRBJ2-7